Below are 9 T cell receptor beta chains sequenced from a single sample in a study of T-cell memory formation after mild COVID-19. TCRdb passed the 5' RACE reads through MiXCR, listing each CDR3 protein once. Of about 140,000 distinct CDR3 sequences listed, about 14% are singletons. The sequenced sample consisted of PBMCs or a T cell subset sorted from them (not recorded which). These receptors were taken from an adult woman who had mild COVID-19 (a few samples of this study predate the infection). Cell type and time point are not known.

This chain joins TRBV9 and TRBJ2-7; 9 bases agree with TRBD1. The ends lost 4 bases at V and 4 bases at J; junction bases unmatched: 15. Germline CDR1 is SGDLS and CDR2 is YYNGEE. CDR3 length: 17 amino acids. CDR3 loop: CASSRSSTGGIVYEQYF. CDR3 sequence (DNA): TGTGCCAGCAGCCGAAGCTCAACAGGGGGCATCGTATACGAGCAGTACTTC.

Many counts were recorded for this clonotype. The chain joins TRBV5-1 to TRBJ2-7; 8 positions match TRBD1. The CDR3 covers 15 residues. Germline CDR1 SGHRS, CDR2 YFSETQ. The trim removed 7 bases at V and 3 bases at J, leaving 12 bases unmatched. CDR3 amino acids: CASVQGDFGNYEQYF. CDR3 DNA: TGCGCCAGCGTACAGGGGGACTTTGGTAACTACGAGCAGTACTTC.

This clonotype was recorded a few times. The rearrangement uses TRBV2 and TRBJ2-5; D remains unclear. The CDR3 is 13 residues long. Germline V CDR1 and CDR2: SNHLY, FYNNEI. The V end lost 6 bases, the J end lost 1 base, and 9 bases lay between the germline ends. The CDR3 protein is CASRSGSQETQYF. The CDR3 DNA reads TGTGCCAGCAGGTCGGGTTCCCAAGAGACCCAGTACTTC.

This clonotype was detected only a few times. V usage is TRBV4-2 and J usage is TRBJ1-2, with D possibly TRBD1 on 5 matching bases. The CDR3 extends over 17 amino acids. Germline CDR1 reads LGHNA; CDR2 reads YNFKEQ. V was clipped by 0 bases and J by 4 bases, with 18 bases between them. The CDR3 reads CASSQDLISREFYGYTF. CDR3 nucleotide sequence: TGTGCCAGCAGCCAAGATCTAATTTCCAGGGAATTCTATGGCTACACCTTC.

The chain combines TRBV4-1 with TRBJ2-1; 8 nucleotides agree with TRBD1. The germline gives CDR1 MGHRA, CDR2 YSYEKL. Losses at the gene ends were 7 bases for V and 12 bases for J; bases not matched to a gene: 14. This CDR3 spans 14 amino acids. The CDR3 sequence: CASKYPGQGFSQFF. Written as DNA, the CDR3 is TGCGCCAGCAAGTATCCCGGACAGGGCTTTTCGCAGTTCTTC.

There are a few counts of this clonotype. The chain uses TRBV9 and TRBJ2-1; no clear D gene. Deletions cut 0 bases from V and 3 bases from J, with 10 bases between. The CDR3 runs 15 residues. CDR1 and CDR2 (germline): SGDLS, YYNGEE. CDR3: CASSVGYSYYNEQFF. The DNA for the CDR3 is TGTGCCAGCAGCGTAGGGTACAGTTACTACAATGAGCAGTTCTTC.

In nucleotides, the CDR3 is TGTGCCAGCAGCCCCTGGACTGCCTCCTACGAGCAGTACTTC. It encodes CASSPWTASYEQYF. The chain uses TRBV7-2 and TRBJ2-7; D might be TRBD2 (5 bases). The CDR3 totals 14 residues. CDR1 SGHTA and CDR2 FQGNSA come from the germline V gene. The V gene lost 5 bases and the J gene lost 0 bases, with 11 bases spanning the gap.

This clonotype was counted many times. This chain joins TRBV20-1 and TRBJ2-5, with 12 bases matching TRBD2. The V and J ends lost 0 bases and 2 bases, in that order; junction bases with no gene match: 13. The CDR3 sequence is 19 residues long. Germline-derived CDR1 and CDR2 are DFQATT and SNEGSKA (reference sequence). CDR3 nucleotide sequence: TGCAGTGCTAGAGATCGGCTAGCGGGGGGGAAGGTGGGTCAAGAGACCCAGTACTTC. This encodes CSARDRLAGGKVGQETQYF.

V usage is TRBV20-1 and J usage is TRBJ1-1; 8 bases line up with TRBD1. Germline lookup yields CDR1 DFQATT and CDR2 SNEGSKA (reference sequence). The CDR3 contains 15 residues. Losses at the gene ends were 1 base for V and 9 bases for J; bases not matched to a gene: 13. The CDR3, as DNA: TGCAGTGCTAGAGGTATCCAGGGGGCGCGAACACAAGCTTTCTTT. Translating it yields CSARGIQGARTQAFF.